A single sample is the source of the 3 T cell receptor beta chains below, sequenced in a study of blood T cell repertoires in COVID-19. Sequencing used immunoSEQ multiplex PCR; TCRdb keeps in-frame clones, though not all of them. Of some 87,000 clones detected, about 86% appear once; the ten largest clones hold 39%. Sequenced: peripheral blood. The receptors derive from a man older than 75 with active or convalescent COVID-19.

The gene calls are TRBV5-1 and TRBJ2-3, with 12 bases lining up with TRBD2. Germline loops: CDR1 SGHRS, CDR2 YFSETQ. The length of the CDR3 is 16 residues. V was clipped by 1 base and J by 6 bases; unmatched bases: 6. The CDR3 DNA is TGCGCCAGCAGCTTGTCTAGCGGGAGGGCCGTGGATACGCAGTATTTT. This sequence encodes CASSLSSGRAVDTQYF. The whole variable domain, remainder taken from reference TRBV5-1 and TRBJ2-3, is KAGVTQTPRYLIKTRGQQVTLSCSPISGHRSVSWYQQTPGQGLQFLFEYFSETQRNKGNFPGRFSGRQFSNSRSEMNVSTLELGDSALYLCASSLSSGRAVDTQYFGPGTRLTVL.

The CDR3 DNA sequence: TGTGCCATCAGTGATCTATCCGGGACAAGGAGATATGGCTACACCTTC. It specifies CAISDLSGTRRYGYTF. The gene calls are TRBV10-3 and TRBJ1-2; D might be TRBD1 (6 bases). This CDR3 spans 16 amino acids. Between the trimmed V and J ends, which lost 3 bases and 5 bases, there was a span of 19 bases. CDR1 and CDR2 (germline): ENHRY, SYGVKD.

This clone was observed once. The chain has TRBV7-9 and TRBJ2-5; TRBD2 agrees at 9 bases. Germline-derived CDR1 and CDR2 are SEHNR and FQNEAQ (reference sequence). The junction had 9 bases not matched to a gene; V was cut back by 3 bases and J by 1 base. The CDR3 contains 17 residues. The CDR3, as DNA: TGTGCCAGCAGCTTGTCCCGACTAGCGGCCATCCAAGAGACCCAGTACTTC. Translating it yields CASSLSRLAAIQETQYF.